One and the same sample provided the 24 T cell receptor beta chains below, sequenced in a study of blood T cell repertoires in COVID-19 (dated by TCRdb to about 2020). Library generation was performed with the immunoSEQ multiplex PCR assay. This immuneACCESS table, as held by TCRdb, lists in-frame sequences with V and J called but not all clones. Of the missing ones, under half trace to an unresolved V gene in checked studies; the others have no known cause. Across this sample there are over 150,000 clones, with over 70% seen only once. The ten largest clonotypes hold less than 3.5% of the sample. Source material: peripheral blood. These receptors were taken from a woman aged 55-70 years with acute or convalescent COVID-19.

The chain is built from TRBV10-3 and TRBJ2-7; the match to TRBD2 covers 10 bases. This CDR3 has 13 residues. Germline values: CDR1 ENHRY, CDR2 SYGVKD. V shed 7 bases and J 5 bases; nucleotides not matched to a gene: 5. As DNA, the CDR3 is TGTGCCATCACCGGGACTAGCGACCACGAGCAGTACTTC. This sequence encodes CAITGTSDHEQYF.

The chain recombines TRBV10-3 with TRBJ2-7, with 10 bases fitting TRBD1. Germline values: CDR1 ENHRY, CDR2 SYGVKD. The CDR3 extends over 14 amino acids. J was trimmed by 5 bases and V by 6 bases; bases with no gene match: 7. The CDR3 loop is CAIRAGTGVNEQYF. The CDR3 nucleotides are TGTGCCATCAGAGCCGGGACAGGGGTCAACGAGCAGTACTTC.

This chain connects TRBV2 to TRBJ1-3; TRBD1 might be the D (6 bases). The CDR3 contains 13 residues. The germline gives CDR1 SNHLY, CDR2 FYNNEI. V was cut by 6 bases and J by 2 bases, with 8 bases left in between. The CDR3 loop is CASRQGPGNTIYF. Here the CDR3 DNA reads TGTGCCAGCAGGCAGGGGCCTGGAAACACCATATATTTT.

This clone has only a few counts. This chain uses TRBV12-5 with TRBJ1-2; 7 positions agree with TRBD1. Trimming removed 4 bases from V and 0 bases from J; junction bases left unmatched: 8. The germline gives CDR1 LGHNT, CDR2 FRNRAP. This CDR3 has 16 residues. CDR3 sequence reads: CASGSQLQGSNYGYTF. CDR3 DNA sequence: TGTGCTAGTGGTTCGCAACTACAGGGGTCTAACTATGGCTACACCTTC.

This chain links TRBV9 with TRBJ2-7; D perhaps matches TRBD2 (6 bases). The CDR3 consists of 14 residues. In germline, CDR1 is SGDLS, CDR2 YYNGEE. Trimming stripped 3 bases from V and 6 bases from J, with 16 bases between. In DNA, the CDR3 is TGTGCCAGCAGCGCTTCGGGGGTCACCGCCGAGCAGTACTTC. It translates to CASSASGVTAEQYF.

The chain combines TRBV6-1 with TRBJ1-1; unclear D gene. Trimming cost V 1 base and J 1 base, with 7 bases left between them. The germline gives CDR1 MNHNS, CDR2 SASEGT. The CDR3 has 14 residues. The CDR3 coding sequence is TGTGCCAGCAGTGAAGGAGGAGGGAACACTGAAGCTTTCTTT. It encodes CASSEGGGNTEAFF.

V usage is TRBV5-6 and J usage is TRBJ1-6, with 8 bases identical to TRBD1. Germline CDR1 reads SGHDT; CDR2 reads YYEEEE. J was trimmed by 5 bases and V by 4 bases; bases with no gene match: 8. The CDR3 spans 16 residues. The CDR3 reads CASSLRTGSNNSPLHF. The DNA for the CDR3 is TGTGCCAGCAGCCTCCGGACAGGGTCCAATAATTCACCCCTCCACTTT.

The chain employs TRBV4-3 and TRBJ1-5; D gene uncertain. From germline, CDR1 is LGHNA and CDR2 YSLEER. This CDR3 region has 14 residues. The ends were cut back, 4 bases at V and 0 bases at J, with 7 bases in the middle. In DNA form, the CDR3 reads TGCGCCAGCAGCCCTCAGTATAGCAATCAGCCCCAGCATTTT. Translated: CASSPQYSNQPQHF.

This clone has a handful of counts. The CDR3 bases are TGTGCCAGCAGTCCCGCCAGGAGGGGTAATGGCTACACCTTC. It specifies CASSPARRGNGYTF. The chain links TRBV28 to TRBJ1-2; tentatively, D is TRBD1 (5 bases). Germline V gives CDR1 MDHEN, CDR2 SYDVKM. The length of the CDR3 is 14 residues. V was shortened by 5 bases and J by 6 bases, with 16 bases between the two germline ends.

The chain is built from TRBV14 and TRBJ1-6; 9 bases are a match to TRBD1. Germline loops: CDR1 SGHDN, CDR2 FVKESK. This CDR3 contains 15 residues. V shed 0 bases and J 9 bases; nucleotides not matched to a gene: 3. The CDR3 region has the DNA TGTGCCAGCAGCCAAGATACAGGGGGCTTTTCACCCCTCCACTTT. This gives the protein CASSQDTGGFSPLHF.

The chain links TRBV28 to TRBJ1-5; no definite D call. The CDR3 consists of 15 residues. Germline CDR1 and CDR2: MDHEN and SYDVKM. Trimming pared 3 bases from V and 5 bases from J, leaving 14 bases between. As DNA, the CDR3 is TGTGCCAGCAGTTTGGAGGCGCCTCCCCATCAGCCCCAGCATTTT. Its protein product is CASSLEAPPHQPQHF.

V and J are TRBV7-9 and TRBJ1-5, with D uncertain. Between the trimmed V and J ends, which lost 3 bases and 1 base, there was a span of 13 bases. The CDR3 sequence is 16 residues long. Germline CDR1 is SEHNR and CDR2 is FQNEAQ (reference sequence). The CDR3 protein is CASSFRTGSSNQPQHF. The CDR3 nucleotides read TGTGCCAGCAGCTTTAGGACGGGGTCCAGCAATCAGCCCCAGCATTTT.

In its sample, this clone was seen many times. The chain employs TRBV6-6 and TRBJ1-4; D may be TRBD1 (6 bases). The CDR3 has 16 amino acids. Trimming stripped 9 bases from V and 7 bases from J, with 24 bases between. Germline CDR1 and CDR2: MNHNY and SVGAGI (reference sequence). The CDR3 reads CASLGAGAKEGEKLFF. In nucleotides, the CDR3 is TGTGCCAGTCTCGGGGCAGGGGCTAAAGAAGGTGAAAAACTGTTTTTT.

V is TRBV6-2 or TRBV6-3 and J is TRBJ2-7, with 10 bases lining up with TRBD1. The germline gives CDR1 MNHEY, CDR2 SVGEGT. This CDR3 spans 14 amino acids. J gave up 4 bases and V 5 bases, and 5 bases lay outside the gene matches. CDR3 loop: CASSPTGGFYEQYF. CDR3 nucleotides: TGTGCCAGCAGTCCGACAGGGGGCTTTTACGAGCAGTACTTC.

The chain couples TRBV12-5 to TRBJ1-1; 9 bases match TRBD1. This CDR3 spans 13 amino acids. Trimming at V came to 5 bases and at J to 8 bases, leaving 6 bases not matched to a gene. Germline CDR1 is LGHNT and CDR2 is FRNRAP. The CDR3 loop is CASGPGTGTEAFF. The CDR3 DNA reads TGTGCTAGTGGTCCCGGGACAGGGACCGAAGCTTTCTTT.

This clone was observed once. The chain uses TRBV6-5 and TRBJ2-1; 8 nucleotides align to TRBD2. Germline V lookup: CDR1 MNHEY, CDR2 SVGAGI. The CDR3 contains 15 residues. Trimming at V came to 0 bases and at J to 7 bases, leaving 5 bases not matched to a gene. CDR3 region: CASSYSGLALNEQFF. The CDR3 region has the DNA TGTGCCAGCAGTTACTCTGGACTAGCATTAAATGAGCAGTTCTTC.

This clone was observed a single time. The gene calls are TRBV5-1 and TRBJ2-1; no firm D call. The CDR3 totals 14 residues. V was pared by 0 bases and J by 4 bases, with 8 bases between. The V gene's germline CDR1 is SGHRS and CDR2 YFSETQ. The CDR3 sequence is CASSLEAGYNEQFF. As DNA, the CDR3 is TGCGCCAGCAGCTTGGAGGCAGGTTACAATGAGCAGTTCTTC.

The chain combines TRBV11-3 with TRBJ2-7, with 9 bases matching TRBD1. The germline V gene encodes CDR1 SGHNT and CDR2 YENEEA. V shed 5 bases and J 5 bases; nucleotides not matched to a gene: 4. The CDR3 is made up of 13 amino acids. The CDR3 is CASSHRDRDEQYF. CDR3 in DNA: TGTGCCAGCAGCCACCGGGACAGGGACGAGCAGTACTTC.

The gene calls are TRBV5-5 and TRBJ2-5, with D perhaps matching TRBD1 (5 bases). The CDR3 length is 15 residues. Germline V gene data show CDR1 as SGHKS and CDR2 as YYEKEE (reference sequence). The V and J ends lost 0 bases and 5 bases respectively, with 14 bases between them. The CDR3 bases are TGTGCCAGCAGCTTGGCCGGCAGGGCCTGGGAGACCCAGTACTTC. Translated: CASSLAGRAWETQYF.

Only one count was recorded for this clone. V gene TRBV7-2 combines with J gene TRBJ1-2; 10 nucleotides match TRBD1. The V and J ends lost 5 bases and 8 bases, in that order; junction bases with no gene match: 8. The germline V gene encodes CDR1 SGHTA and CDR2 FQGNSA. CDR3 length equals 14 residues. The CDR3 here is CASSPRQGAGGYTF. CDR3 bases: TGTGCCAGCAGCCCTCGACAGGGGGCGGGCGGCTACACCTTC.

In this sample, this clone turned up a few times. V gene TRBV5-3 combines with J gene TRBJ2-7; 9 positions match TRBD1. TRBV5-3 is designated an ORF whose function remains uncertain. The V and J ends lost 4 bases and 3 bases, in that order; junction bases with no gene match: 5. This CDR3 is built from 14 residues. CDR3 residues: CARSHRDRDYEQYF. Written as DNA, the CDR3 is TGTGCCAGAAGCCACCGGGACAGGGACTACGAGCAGTACTTC.

The chain has TRBV28 and TRBJ1-2; 7 bases agree with TRBD1. In germline, CDR1 is MDHEN, CDR2 SYDVKM. This CDR3 has 15 residues. Trimming took 6 bases from V and 2 from J; bases not matched to a gene: 9. For the CDR3, the DNA is TGTGCCAGCAGCCTTCGGATACAGGGGAACTATGGCTACACCTTC. It encodes CASSLRIQGNYGYTF.

This chain joins TRBV4-1 and TRBJ2-7; a weak D match, TRBD1 (6 bases). The CDR3 has 14 residues. Germline-derived CDR1 and CDR2 are MGHRA and YSYEKL. The germline V and J ends were trimmed by 3 bases and 1 base, with 10 bases remaining between them. The CDR3: CASSHLDRSYEQYF. The CDR3 DNA sequence: TGCGCCAGCAGCCACCTGGACAGATCCTACGAGCAGTACTTC.

The V gene is TRBV5-1, the J gene TRBJ1-1; D might be TRBD1 (5 bases). The germline V and J ends were trimmed by 1 base and 2 bases, with 9 bases remaining between them. CDR1 and CDR2 (germline): SGHRS, YFSETQ. The CDR3 covers 14 residues. CDR3 nucleotide sequence: TGCGCCAGCAGCTTGATGGGGCTCAACACTGAAGCTTTCTTT. The encoded protein is CASSLMGLNTEAFF.